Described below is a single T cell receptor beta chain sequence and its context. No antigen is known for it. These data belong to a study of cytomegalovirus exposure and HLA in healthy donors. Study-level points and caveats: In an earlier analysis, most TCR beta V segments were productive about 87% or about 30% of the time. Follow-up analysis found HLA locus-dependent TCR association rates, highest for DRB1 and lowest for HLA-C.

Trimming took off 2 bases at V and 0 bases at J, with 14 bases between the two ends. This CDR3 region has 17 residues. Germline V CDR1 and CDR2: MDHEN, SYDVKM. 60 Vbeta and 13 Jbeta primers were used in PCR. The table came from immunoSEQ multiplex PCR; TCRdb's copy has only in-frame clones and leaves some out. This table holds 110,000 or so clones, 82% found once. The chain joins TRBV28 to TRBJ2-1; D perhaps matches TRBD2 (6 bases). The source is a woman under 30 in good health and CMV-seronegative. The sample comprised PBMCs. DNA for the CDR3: TGTGCCAGCAGTTTAACTTCGGCGGGAAGCTCCTACAATGAGCAGTTCTTC. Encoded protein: CASSLTSAGSSYNEQFF.